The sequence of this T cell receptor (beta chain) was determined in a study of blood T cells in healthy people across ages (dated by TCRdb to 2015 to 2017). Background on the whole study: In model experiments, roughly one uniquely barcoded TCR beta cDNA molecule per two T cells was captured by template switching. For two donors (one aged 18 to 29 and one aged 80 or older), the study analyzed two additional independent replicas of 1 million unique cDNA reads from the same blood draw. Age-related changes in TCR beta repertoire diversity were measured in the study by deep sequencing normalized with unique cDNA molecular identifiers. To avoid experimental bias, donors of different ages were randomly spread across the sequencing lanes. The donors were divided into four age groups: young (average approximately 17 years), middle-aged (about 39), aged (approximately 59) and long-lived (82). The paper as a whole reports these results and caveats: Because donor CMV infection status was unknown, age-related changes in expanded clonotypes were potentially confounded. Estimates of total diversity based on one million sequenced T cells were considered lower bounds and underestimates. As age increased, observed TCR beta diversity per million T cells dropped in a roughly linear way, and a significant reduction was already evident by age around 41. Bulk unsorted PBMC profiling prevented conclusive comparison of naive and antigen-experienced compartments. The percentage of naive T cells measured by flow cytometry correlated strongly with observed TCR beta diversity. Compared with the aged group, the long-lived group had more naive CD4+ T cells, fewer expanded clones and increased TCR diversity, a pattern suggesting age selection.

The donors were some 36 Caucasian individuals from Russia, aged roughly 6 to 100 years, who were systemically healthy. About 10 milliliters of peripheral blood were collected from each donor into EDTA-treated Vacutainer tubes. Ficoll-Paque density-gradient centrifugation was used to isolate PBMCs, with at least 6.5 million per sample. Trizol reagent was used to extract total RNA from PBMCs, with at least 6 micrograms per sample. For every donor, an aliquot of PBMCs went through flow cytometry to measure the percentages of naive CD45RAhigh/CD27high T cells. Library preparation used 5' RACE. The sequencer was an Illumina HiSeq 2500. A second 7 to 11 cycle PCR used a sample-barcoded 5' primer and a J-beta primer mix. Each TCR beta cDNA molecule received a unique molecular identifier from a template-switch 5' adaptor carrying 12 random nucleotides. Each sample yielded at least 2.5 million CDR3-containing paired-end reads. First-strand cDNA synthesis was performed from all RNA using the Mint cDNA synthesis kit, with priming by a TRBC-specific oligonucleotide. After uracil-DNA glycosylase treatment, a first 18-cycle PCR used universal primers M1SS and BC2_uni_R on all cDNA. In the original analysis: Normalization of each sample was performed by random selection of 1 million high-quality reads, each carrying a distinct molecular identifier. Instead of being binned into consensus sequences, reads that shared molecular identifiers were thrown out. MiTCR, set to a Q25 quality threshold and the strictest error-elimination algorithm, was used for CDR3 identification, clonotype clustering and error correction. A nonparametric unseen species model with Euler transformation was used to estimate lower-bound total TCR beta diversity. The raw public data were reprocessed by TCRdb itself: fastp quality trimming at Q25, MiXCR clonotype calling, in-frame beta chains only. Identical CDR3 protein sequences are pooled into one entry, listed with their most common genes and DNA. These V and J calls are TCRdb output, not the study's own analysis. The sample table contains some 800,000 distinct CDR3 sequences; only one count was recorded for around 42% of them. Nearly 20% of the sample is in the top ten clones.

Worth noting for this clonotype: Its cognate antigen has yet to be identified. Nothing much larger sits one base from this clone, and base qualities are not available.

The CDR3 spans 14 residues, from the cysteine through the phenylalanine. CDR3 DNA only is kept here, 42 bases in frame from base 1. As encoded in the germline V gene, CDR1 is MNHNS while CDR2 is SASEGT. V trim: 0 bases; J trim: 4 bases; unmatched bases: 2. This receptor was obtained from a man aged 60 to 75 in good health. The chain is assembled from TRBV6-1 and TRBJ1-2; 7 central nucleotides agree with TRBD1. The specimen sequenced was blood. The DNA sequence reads TGTGCCAGCAGTGAAGCGGGACAGACCTATGGCTACACCTTC. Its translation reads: CASSEAGQTYGYTF.